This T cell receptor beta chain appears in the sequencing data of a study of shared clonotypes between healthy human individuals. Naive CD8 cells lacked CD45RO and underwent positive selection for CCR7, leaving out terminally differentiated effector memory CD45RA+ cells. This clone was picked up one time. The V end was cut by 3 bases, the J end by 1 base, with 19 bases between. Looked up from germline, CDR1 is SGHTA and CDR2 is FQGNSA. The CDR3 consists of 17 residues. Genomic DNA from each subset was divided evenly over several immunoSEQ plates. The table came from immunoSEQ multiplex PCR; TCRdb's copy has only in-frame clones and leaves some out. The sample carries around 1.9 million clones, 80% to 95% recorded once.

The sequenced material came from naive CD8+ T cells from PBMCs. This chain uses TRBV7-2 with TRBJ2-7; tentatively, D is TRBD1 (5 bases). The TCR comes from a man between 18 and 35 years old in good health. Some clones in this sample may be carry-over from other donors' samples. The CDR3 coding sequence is TGTGCCAGCAGCTTTAGGGGCCCCTACAGTCCTTCCTACGAGCAGTACTTC. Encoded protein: CASSFRGPYSPSYEQYF. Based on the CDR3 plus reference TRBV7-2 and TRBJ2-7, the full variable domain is GAGVSQSPSNKVTEKGKDVELRCDPISGHTALYWYRQSLGQGLEFLIYFQGNSAPDKSGLPSDRFSAERTGGSVSTLTIQRTQQEDSAVYLCASSFRGPYSPSYEQYFGPGTRLTVT.